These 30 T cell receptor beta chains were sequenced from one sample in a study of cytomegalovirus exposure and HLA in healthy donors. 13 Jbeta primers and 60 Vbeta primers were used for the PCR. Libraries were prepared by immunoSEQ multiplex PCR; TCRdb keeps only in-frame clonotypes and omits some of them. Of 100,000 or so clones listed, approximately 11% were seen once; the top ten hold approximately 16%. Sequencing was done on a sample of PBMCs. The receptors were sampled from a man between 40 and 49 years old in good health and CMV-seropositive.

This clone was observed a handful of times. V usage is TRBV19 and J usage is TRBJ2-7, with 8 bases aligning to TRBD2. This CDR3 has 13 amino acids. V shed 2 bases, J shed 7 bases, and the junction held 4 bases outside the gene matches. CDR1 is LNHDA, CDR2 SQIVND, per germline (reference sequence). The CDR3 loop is CASSISPGGEQYF. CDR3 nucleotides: TGTGCCAGTAGTATATCCCCGGGGGGGGAGCAGTACTTC.

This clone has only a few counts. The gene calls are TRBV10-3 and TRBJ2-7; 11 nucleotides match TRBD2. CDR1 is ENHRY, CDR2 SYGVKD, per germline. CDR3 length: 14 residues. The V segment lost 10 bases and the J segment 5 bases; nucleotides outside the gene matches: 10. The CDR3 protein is CATKLAGGADEQYF. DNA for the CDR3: TGTGCCACCAAGCTAGCGGGAGGAGCGGACGAGCAGTACTTC.

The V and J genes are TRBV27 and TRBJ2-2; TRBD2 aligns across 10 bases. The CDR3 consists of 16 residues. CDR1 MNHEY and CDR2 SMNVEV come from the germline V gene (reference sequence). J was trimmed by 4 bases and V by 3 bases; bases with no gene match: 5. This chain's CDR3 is CASSFLAGVGTGELFF. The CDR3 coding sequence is TGTGCCAGCAGTTTCCTAGCGGGAGTGGGCACCGGGGAGCTGTTTTTT.

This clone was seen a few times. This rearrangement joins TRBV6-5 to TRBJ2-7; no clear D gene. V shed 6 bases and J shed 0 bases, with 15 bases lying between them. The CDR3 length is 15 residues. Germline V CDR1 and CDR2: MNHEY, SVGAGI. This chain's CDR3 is CASRPRGSSSYEQYF. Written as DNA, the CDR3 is TGTGCCAGCAGGCCCCGTGGTAGCAGCTCCTACGAGCAGTACTTC.

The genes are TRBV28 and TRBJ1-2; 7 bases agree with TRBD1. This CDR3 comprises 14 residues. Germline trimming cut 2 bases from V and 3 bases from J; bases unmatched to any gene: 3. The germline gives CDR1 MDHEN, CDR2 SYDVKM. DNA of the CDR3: TGTGCCAGCAGTTTAGGGACAGAATACTATGGCTACACCTTC. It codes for CASSLGTEYYGYTF.

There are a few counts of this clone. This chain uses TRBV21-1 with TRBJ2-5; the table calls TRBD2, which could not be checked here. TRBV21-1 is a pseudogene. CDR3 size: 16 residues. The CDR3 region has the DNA TGTGCCAGCAGCAAAGGACTAGCGGGAGTTACAGAGACCCAGTACTTC. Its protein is CASSKGLAGVTETQYF.

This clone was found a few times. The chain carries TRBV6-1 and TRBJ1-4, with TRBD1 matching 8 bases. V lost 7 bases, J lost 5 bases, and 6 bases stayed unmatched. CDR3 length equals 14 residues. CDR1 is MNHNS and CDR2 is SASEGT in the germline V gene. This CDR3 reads CASNIQGGNEKLFF. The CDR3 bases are TGTGCCAGCAATATACAGGGGGGAAATGAAAAACTGTTTTTT.

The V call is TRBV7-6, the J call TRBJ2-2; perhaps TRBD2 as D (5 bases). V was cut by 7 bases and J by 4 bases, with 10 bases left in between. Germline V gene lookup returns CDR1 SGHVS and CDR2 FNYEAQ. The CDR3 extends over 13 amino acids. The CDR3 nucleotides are TGTGCCAGCACAGAGGGCCTCACCGGGGAGCTGTTTTTT. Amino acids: CASTEGLTGELFF. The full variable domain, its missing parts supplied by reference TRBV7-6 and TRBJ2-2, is GAGVSQSPRYKVTKRGQDVALRCDPISGHVSLYWYRQALGQGPEFLTYFNYEAQQDKSGLPNDRFSAERPEGSISTLTIQRTEQRDSAMYRCASTEGLTGELFFGEGSRLTVL.

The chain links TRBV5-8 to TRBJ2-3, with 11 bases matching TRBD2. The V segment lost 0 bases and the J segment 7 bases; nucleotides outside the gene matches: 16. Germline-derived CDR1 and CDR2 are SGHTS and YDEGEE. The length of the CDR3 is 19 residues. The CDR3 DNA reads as TGTGCCAGCAGCTTGGGGGGAGAACGACTAGCGGGATTGGGATATACGCAGTATTTT. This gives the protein CASSLGGERLAGLGYTQYF.

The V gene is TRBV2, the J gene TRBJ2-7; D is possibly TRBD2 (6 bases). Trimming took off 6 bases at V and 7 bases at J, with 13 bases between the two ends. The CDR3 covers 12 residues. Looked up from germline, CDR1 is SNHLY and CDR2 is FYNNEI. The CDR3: CASSAGLSEQYF. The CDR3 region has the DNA TGTGCCAGCAGCGCGGGGCTCTCGGAGCAGTACTTC.

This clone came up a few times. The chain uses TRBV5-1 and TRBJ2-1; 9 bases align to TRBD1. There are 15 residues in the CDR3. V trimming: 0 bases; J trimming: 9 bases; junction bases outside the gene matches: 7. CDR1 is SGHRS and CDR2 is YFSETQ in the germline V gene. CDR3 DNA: TGCGCCAGCAGCTTGGGATCGACAGGGGGTTTTGAGCAGTTCTTC. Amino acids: CASSLGSTGGFEQFF.

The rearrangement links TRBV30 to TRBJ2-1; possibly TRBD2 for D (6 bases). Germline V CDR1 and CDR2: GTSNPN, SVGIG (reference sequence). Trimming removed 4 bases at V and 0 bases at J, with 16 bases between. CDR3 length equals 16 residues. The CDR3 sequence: CAWNIGTSISYNEQFF. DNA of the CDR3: TGTGCCTGGAACATAGGGACTTCCATCTCCTACAATGAGCAGTTCTTC.

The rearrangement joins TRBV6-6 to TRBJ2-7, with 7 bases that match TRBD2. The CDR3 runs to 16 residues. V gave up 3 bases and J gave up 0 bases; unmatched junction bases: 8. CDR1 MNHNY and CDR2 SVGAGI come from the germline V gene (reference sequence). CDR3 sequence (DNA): TGTGCCAGCAGTTATAATACAGCGGGACCCTCCTACGAGCAGTACTTC. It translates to CASSYNTAGPSYEQYF.

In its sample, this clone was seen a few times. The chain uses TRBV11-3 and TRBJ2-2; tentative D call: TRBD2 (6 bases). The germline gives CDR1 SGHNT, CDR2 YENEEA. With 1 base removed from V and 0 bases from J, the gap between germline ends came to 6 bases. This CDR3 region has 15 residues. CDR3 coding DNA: TGTGCCAGCAGCTTAGGCGGGGCGAACACCGGGGAGCTGTTTTTT. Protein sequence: CASSLGGANTGELFF.

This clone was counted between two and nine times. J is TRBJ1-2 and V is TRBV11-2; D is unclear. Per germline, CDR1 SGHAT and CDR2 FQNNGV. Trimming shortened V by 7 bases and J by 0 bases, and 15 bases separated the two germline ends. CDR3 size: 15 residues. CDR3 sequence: CASTLQSRPNYGYTF. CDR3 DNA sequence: TGTGCCAGCACCCTACAGAGCCGCCCTAACTATGGCTACACCTTC.

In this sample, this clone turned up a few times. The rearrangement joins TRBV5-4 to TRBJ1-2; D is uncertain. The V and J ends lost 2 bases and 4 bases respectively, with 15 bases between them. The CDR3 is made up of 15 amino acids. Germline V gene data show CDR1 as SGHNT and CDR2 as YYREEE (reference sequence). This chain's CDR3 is CASSLPQGTAYGYTF. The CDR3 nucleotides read TGTGCCAGCAGCTTACCCCAAGGCACAGCCTATGGCTACACCTTC. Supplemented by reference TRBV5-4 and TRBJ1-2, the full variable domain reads ETGVTQSPTHLIKTRGQQVTLRCSSQSGHNTVSWYQQALGQGPQFIFQYYREEENGRGNFPPRFSGLQFPNYSSELNVNALELDDSALYLCASSLPQGTAYGYTFGSGTRLTVV.

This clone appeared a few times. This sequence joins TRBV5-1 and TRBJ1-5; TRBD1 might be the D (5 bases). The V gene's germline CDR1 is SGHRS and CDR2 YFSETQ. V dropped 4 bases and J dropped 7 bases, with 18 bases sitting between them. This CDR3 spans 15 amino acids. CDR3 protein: CASSRGTASGQPQHF. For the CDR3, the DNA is TGCGCCAGCAGCCGCGGGACGGCTAGTGGGCAGCCCCAGCATTTT. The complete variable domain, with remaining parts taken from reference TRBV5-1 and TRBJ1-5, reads KAGVTQTPRYLIKTRGQQVTLSCSPISGHRSVSWYQQTPGQGLQFLFEYFSETQRNKGNFPGRFSGRQFSNSRSEMNVSTLELGDSALYLCASSRGTASGQPQHFGDGTRLSIL.

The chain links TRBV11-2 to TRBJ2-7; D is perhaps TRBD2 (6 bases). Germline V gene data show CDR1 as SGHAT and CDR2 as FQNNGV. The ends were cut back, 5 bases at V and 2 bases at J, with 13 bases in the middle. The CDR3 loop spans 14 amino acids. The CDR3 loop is CASSRGRGTYEQYF. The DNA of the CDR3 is TGTGCCAGCAGCCGTGGACGGGGGACCTACGAGCAGTACTTC.

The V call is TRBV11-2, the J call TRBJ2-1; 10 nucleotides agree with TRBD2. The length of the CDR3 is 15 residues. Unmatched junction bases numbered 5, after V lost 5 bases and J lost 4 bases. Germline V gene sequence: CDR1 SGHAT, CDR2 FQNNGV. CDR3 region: CASSQSGRDYNEQFF. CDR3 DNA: TGTGCCAGCAGCCAGAGCGGGAGGGATTACAATGAGCAGTTCTTC.

The CDR3 region has the DNA TGTGCCATCAACGGAATGAGGCAGGGGGTATTCGGGGCCAACGTCCTGACTTTC. As protein: CAINGMRQGVFGANVLTF. This chain joins TRBV21-1 and TRBJ2-6; the D call of TRBD1 is as the table states it, not checked on the DNA. TRBV21-1 is recorded as a pseudogene. CDR3 length: 18 amino acids.

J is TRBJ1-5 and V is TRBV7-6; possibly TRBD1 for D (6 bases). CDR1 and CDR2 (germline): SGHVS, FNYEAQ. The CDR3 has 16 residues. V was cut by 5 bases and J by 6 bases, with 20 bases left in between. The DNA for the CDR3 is TGTGCCAGCAGCAGGGAATCCAGGGTACAGGGTCAGCCCCAGCATTTT. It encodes CASSRESRVQGQPQHF.

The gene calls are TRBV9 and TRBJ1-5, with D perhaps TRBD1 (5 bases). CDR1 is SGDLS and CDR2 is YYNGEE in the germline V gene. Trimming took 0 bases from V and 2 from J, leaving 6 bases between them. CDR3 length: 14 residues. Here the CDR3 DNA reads TGTGCCAGCAGCGTAGAAGGGGGCAATCAGCCCCAGCATTTT. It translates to CASSVEGGNQPQHF.

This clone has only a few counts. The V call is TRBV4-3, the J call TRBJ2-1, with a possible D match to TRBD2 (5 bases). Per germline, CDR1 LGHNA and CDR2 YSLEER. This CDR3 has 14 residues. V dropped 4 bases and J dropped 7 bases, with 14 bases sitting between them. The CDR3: CASSLGLTWNEQFF. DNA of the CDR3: TGCGCCAGCAGCCTTGGACTGACTTGGAATGAGCAGTTCTTC.

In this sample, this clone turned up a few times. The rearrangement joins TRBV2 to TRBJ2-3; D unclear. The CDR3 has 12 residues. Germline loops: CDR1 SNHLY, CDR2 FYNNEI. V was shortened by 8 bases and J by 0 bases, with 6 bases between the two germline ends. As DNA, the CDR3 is TGTGCCAGCTCCGTAAGCACAGATACGCAGTATTTT. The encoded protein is CASSVSTDTQYF.

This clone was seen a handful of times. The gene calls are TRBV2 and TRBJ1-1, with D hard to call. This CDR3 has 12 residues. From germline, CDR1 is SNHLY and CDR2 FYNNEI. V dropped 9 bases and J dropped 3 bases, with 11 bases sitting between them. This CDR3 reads CASYTGYTEAFF. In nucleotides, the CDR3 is TGTGCCAGTTACACGGGATACACTGAAGCTTTCTTT.

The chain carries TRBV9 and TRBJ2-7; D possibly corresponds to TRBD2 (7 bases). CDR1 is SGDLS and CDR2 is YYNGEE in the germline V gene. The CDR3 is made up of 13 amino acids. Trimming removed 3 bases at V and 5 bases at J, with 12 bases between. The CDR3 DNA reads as TGTGCCAGCAGCGCGCTAGGGGGGGACGAGCAGTACTTC. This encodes CASSALGGDEQYF.

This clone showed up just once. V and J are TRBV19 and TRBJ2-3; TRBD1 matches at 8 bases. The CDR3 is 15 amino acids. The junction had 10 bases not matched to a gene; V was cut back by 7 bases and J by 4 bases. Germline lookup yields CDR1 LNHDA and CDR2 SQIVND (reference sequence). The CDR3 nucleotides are TGTGCCAGTAACTCGGACAGGGATGCCCCAGATACGCAGTATTTT. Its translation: CASNSDRDAPDTQYF.

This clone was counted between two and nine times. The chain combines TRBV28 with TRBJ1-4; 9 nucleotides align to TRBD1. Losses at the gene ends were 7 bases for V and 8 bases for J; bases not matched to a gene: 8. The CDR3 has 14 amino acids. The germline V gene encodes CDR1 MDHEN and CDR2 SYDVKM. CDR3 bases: TGTGCCAGCATACAACAGGGGGCTGGCGAAAAACTGTTTTTT. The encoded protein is CASIQQGAGEKLFF.

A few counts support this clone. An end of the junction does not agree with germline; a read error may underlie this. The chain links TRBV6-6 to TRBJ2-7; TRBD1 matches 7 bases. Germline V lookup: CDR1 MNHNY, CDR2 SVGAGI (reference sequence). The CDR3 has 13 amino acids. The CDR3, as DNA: TGTGCCAGCAGTGACTCAGACAGGGTCGAGCAGTACTTC. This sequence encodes CASSDSDRVEQYF.

In DNA form, the CDR3 reads TGTGCCAGCAGCATTCCGGGACAGGGGGTATATGGCTACACCTTC. It is translated as CASSIPGQGVYGYTF. The V call is TRBV7-9, the J call TRBJ1-2; 11 bases align to TRBD1. Trimming cost V 5 bases and J 5 bases; bases outside gene matches: 7. Per germline, CDR1 SEHNR and CDR2 FQNEAQ (reference sequence). The CDR3 runs 15 residues.